This T cell receptor (beta chain) was sequenced for a study of shared clonotypes between healthy human individuals. Study conclusions and caveats: Larger estimated richness was generally recorded for naive subsets relative to memory subsets.

This clone was counted once. Its antigen is unknown. This CDR3 is 12 amino acids long. Germline V gene data show CDR1 as SGHDT and CDR2 as YYEEEE. V was trimmed by 4 bases and J by 3 bases, leaving 8 bases between them. CD4+ cells underwent separation, giving CD45RA+ naive and CD45RA-negative memory subsets. Assay: immunoSEQ multiplex PCR; the TCRdb copy retains only in-frame clones and omits some. The sample has about 230,000 clones, 65% seen once; the top ten hold more than 9.5%. The sequence was collected from a man aged 30 to 39 in good health. The specimen sequenced was memory CD4+ T cells sorted from blood. Noted subset: CD45RA-negative fraction. The chain links TRBV5-6 to TRBJ2-7; a possible D gene is TRBD2 (6 bases). The CDR3 DNA sequence: TGTGCCAGCAGCGGGGGGATCTACGAGCAGTACTTC. Protein: CASSGGIYEQYF.